This TCR beta chain comes out of a study of Ad26.COV2.S vaccination and SARS-CoV-2 variants. General study findings and limits: The placebo group had lower spike-specific TCR breadth than the vaccine recipients did.

Germline V gene sequence: CDR1 SGDLS, CDR2 YYNGEE. The CDR3 sequence is 14 residues long. Between the trimmed V and J ends, which lost 2 bases and 4 bases, there was a span of 12 bases. TCRdb's copy holds only in-frame clones and misses some; the assay was immunoSEQ multiplex PCR. The table includes about 680,000 clones, more than 80% detected once. On this clone: Its target is not known.

Documented treatment: some 20 received Ad26.COV2.S at low or high dose, single or two shots; several received placebo; per-sample allocation not given. Sampling was performed 63 days after the first vaccine or placebo injection. The sample in question was peripheral blood, obtained in a trial of Ad26.COV2.S vaccine versus placebo. This TCR was sampled from a person between 18 and 65 years old who received the Ad26.COV2.S COVID-19 vaccine or a placebo. The V call is TRBV9, the J call TRBJ1-2; D call uncertain. CDR3 DNA: TGTGCCAGCAGCGTTTTTAGGACGGCCTATGGCTACACCTTC. This sequence encodes CASSVFRTAYGYTF.